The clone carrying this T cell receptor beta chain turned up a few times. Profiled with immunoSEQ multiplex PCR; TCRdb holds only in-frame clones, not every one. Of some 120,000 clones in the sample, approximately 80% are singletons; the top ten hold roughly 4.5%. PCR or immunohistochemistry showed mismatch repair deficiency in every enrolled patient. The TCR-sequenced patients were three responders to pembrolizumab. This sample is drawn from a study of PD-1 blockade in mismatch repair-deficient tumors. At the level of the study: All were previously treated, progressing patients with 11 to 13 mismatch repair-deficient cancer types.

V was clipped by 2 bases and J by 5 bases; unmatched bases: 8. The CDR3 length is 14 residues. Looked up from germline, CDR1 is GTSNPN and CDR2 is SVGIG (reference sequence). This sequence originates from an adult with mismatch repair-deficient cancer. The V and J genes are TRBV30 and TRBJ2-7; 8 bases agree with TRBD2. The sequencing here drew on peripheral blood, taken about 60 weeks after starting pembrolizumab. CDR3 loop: CAWSIGSGIDEQYF. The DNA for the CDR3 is TGTGCCTGGAGTATTGGTAGCGGGATTGACGAGCAGTACTTC.